This T cell receptor (beta chain) was observed in a study of PD-1 blockade in mismatch repair-deficient tumors. Study summary: All were previously treated, progressing patients with around eleven mismatch repair-deficient cancer types.

The sample holds one count of this clone. TCRdb's table, derived via immunoSEQ multiplex PCR, lists solely in-frame clones and lacks some. The sample holds around 10,000 clones; around 85% are singletons and the top ten take 0.97%. The CDR3 runs 13 residues. In germline, CDR1 is MDHEN, CDR2 SYDVKM. Between the trimmed V and J ends, which lost 7 bases and 7 bases, there was a span of 16 bases. The rearrangement links TRBV28 to TRBJ1-2, with D tentatively TRBD1 (5 bases). The source of this sequence is an adult with mismatch repair-deficient cancer. Material: PBMCs, obtained almost 47 weeks after starting pembrolizumab. The CDR3 DNA is TGTGCCAGCACCTTTCAGGGTACCTCTGGCTACACCTTC. It is translated as CASTFQGTSGYTF.